A single sample is the source of the 22 T cell receptor beta chains below, sequenced in a study of T cells after yellow fever vaccination. In TCRdb, the 5' RACE reads were re-called with MiXCR into one record per CDR3 protein. Counted here are some 250,000 distinct CDR3 sequences, roughly 3.7% occurring once; the ten biggest clones make up 19%. This material consisted of PBMCs, taken 15 days after the yellow fever booster vaccination. These TCRs come from a man in his late teens or twenties who received the YFV17D yellow fever vaccine.

There are many counts of this clonotype. The chain carries TRBV5-1 and TRBJ2-3; TRBD2 matches 7 bases. The CDR3 consists of 14 residues. Germline V gene lookup returns CDR1 SGHRS and CDR2 YFSETQ. Trimming took 0 bases from V and 6 from J; bases not matched to a gene: 4. DNA for the CDR3: TGCGCCAGCAGCTTGGTAGCGGGCGGGGATACGCAGTATTTT. Its translation: CASSLVAGGDTQYF.

This clonotype was picked up a small number of times. The CDR3 sequence: CASSPVLAGDNEQFF. CDR3 nucleotide sequence: TGTGCCAGCAGCCCCGTACTAGCGGGGGACAATGAGCAGTTCTTC. The chain combines TRBV9 with TRBJ2-1; 11 bases match TRBD2. Germline V gene sequence: CDR1 SGDLS, CDR2 YYNGEE. With 4 bases clipped from V and 5 bases from J, the junction kept 5 bases outside the gene matches. CDR3 size: 15 residues.

The sample holds many counts of this clonotype. The genes are TRBV12-3 or TRBV12-4 and TRBJ1-4, with TRBD1 matching over 8 bases. Trimming at V came to 5 bases and at J to 7 bases, leaving 6 bases not matched to a gene. This CDR3 contains 14 residues. The CDR3 region is CASSRQGMGEKLFF. For the CDR3, the DNA is TGTGCCAGCAGTCGACAGGGGATGGGTGAAAAACTGTTTTTT.

There are many counts of this clonotype. This chain links TRBV19 with TRBJ1-1; D may be TRBD1 (6 bases). The CDR3 runs 16 residues. Between the trimmed V and J ends, which lost 9 bases and 4 bases, there was a span of 24 bases. Germline V CDR1 and CDR2: LNHDA, SQIVND (reference sequence). For the CDR3, the DNA is TGTGCCAGCCCTCCCCCCTCTACCGGACAGCGCACTGAAGCTTTCTTT. Amino acid sequence: CASPPPSTGQRTEAFF.

V usage is TRBV20-1 and J usage is TRBJ1-5, with D unresolved. CDR1 and CDR2 from the germline V gene are DFQATT and SNEGSKA (reference sequence). The V and J ends lost 2 bases and 0 bases respectively, with 5 bases between them. This CDR3 comprises 13 residues. The CDR3 protein is CSARRYSNQPQHF. DNA for the CDR3: TGCAGTGCTAGACGGTATAGCAATCAGCCCCAGCATTTT.

There are many counts of this clonotype. The rearrangement uses TRBV27 and TRBJ1-4; 8 positions agree with TRBD1. J lost 8 bases, V lost 5 bases, and 10 bases had no gene match. Germline V gene lookup returns CDR1 MNHEY and CDR2 SMNVEV (reference sequence). This CDR3 spans 15 amino acids. The CDR3 reads CASSPSTGVGEKLFF. CDR3 nucleotides: TGTGCCAGCAGTCCCTCGACAGGGGTCGGGGAAAAACTGTTTTTT.

This clonotype was observed at least ten times. The J gene is TRBJ2-7, the V gene TRBV5-6; D possibly corresponds to TRBD2 (6 bases). V lost 5 bases to trimming and J lost 3 bases, with 12 bases between them. Germline assignment: CDR1 SGHDT and CDR2 YYEEEE. CDR3 length: 13 amino acids. The CDR3 DNA sequence: TGTGCCAGCAGGCGGGGCACCCGCTACGAGCAGTACTTC. Residues: CASRRGTRYEQYF.

This clonotype has at least ten counts. The V and J genes are TRBV5-1 and TRBJ2-5; 10 nucleotides match TRBD2. CDR1 is SGHRS and CDR2 is YFSETQ in the germline V gene. With 2 bases clipped from V and 2 bases from J, the junction kept 6 bases outside the gene matches. There are 16 residues in the CDR3. The CDR3 sequence: CASSFASGGPQETQYF. CDR3 sequence (DNA): TGCGCCAGCAGCTTTGCTAGCGGGGGCCCTCAAGAGACCCAGTACTTC.

This clonotype was detected many times. The chain is built from TRBV6-5 and TRBJ1-5; 7 nucleotides align to TRBD1. Germline assignment: CDR1 MNHEY and CDR2 SVGAGI. The CDR3 covers 14 residues. V trimming: 6 bases; J trimming: 7 bases; junction bases outside the gene matches: 9. CDR3 sequence reads: CASRKTGVEQPQHF. The CDR3 bases are TGTGCCAGCAGGAAAACAGGGGTGGAACAGCCCCAGCATTTT.

This clonotype was detected ten times or more. The chain links TRBV10-1 to TRBJ1-4; a weak D match, TRBD1 (6 bases). V shed 3 bases and J shed 4 bases, with 12 bases lying between them. The CDR3 is made up of 15 amino acids. Per germline, CDR1 WNHNN and CDR2 SYGVQD (reference sequence). The CDR3 DNA reads TGCGCCAGCAGTGAAGCAGGGGCCCTTAATGAAAAACTGTTTTTT. Translated, it gives CASSEAGALNEKLFF.

The sample holds many counts of this clonotype. This chain joins TRBV5-1 and TRBJ2-1; D is ambiguous. Germline CDR1 is SGHRS and CDR2 is YFSETQ. This CDR3 comprises 14 residues. V was cut by 4 bases and J by 4 bases, with 12 bases left in between. As DNA, the CDR3 is TGCGCCAGCAGCCCTGACCGAGTTTACAATGAGCAGTTCTTC. Translated, it gives CASSPDRVYNEQFF.

This clonotype was recorded many times. In nucleotides, the CDR3 is TGTGCCAGCAGTCCACAGGGGTGGGGCTACGAGCAGTACTTC. Translated: CASSPQGWGYEQYF. The rearrangement joins TRBV12-3 or TRBV12-4 to TRBJ2-7, with TRBD1 matching 7 bases. Trimming took 5 bases from V and 3 from J; bases not matched to a gene: 7. The CDR3 is 14 amino acids.

This clonotype was recorded at least ten times. The chain employs TRBV5-1 and TRBJ2-1, with D perhaps matching TRBD1 or TRBD2 (7 bases each). The CDR3 consists of 14 residues. The germline V gene has CDR1 SGHRS and CDR2 YFSETQ. V was trimmed by 4 bases and J by 6 bases, leaving 14 bases between them. The CDR3 DNA reads TGCGCCAGCAGCGGGAGGGGACAGATCAATGAGCAGTTCTTC. Translated, it gives CASSGRGQINEQFF.

This clonotype has ten or more counts. The chain couples TRBV20-1 to TRBJ2-2; 7 bases are a match to TRBD1. Germline V lookup: CDR1 DFQATT, CDR2 SNEGSKA (reference sequence). Trimming cost V 5 bases and J 1 base; bases outside gene matches: 4. The CDR3 sequence is 14 residues long. This chain's CDR3 is CSACRGWNTGELFF. CDR3 coding DNA: TGCAGTGCTTGCAGGGGGTGGAACACCGGGGAGCTGTTTTTT.

In this sample, this clonotype turned up many times. V and J are TRBV6-1 and TRBJ2-2; no clear D gene. This CDR3 is 13 amino acids long. The V gene's germline CDR1 is MNHNS and CDR2 SASEGT. Trimming removed 0 bases at V and 3 bases at J, with 2 bases between. DNA for the CDR3: TGTGCCAGCAGTGAAGCGGACACCGGGGAGCTGTTTTTT. Translating it yields CASSEADTGELFF.

This clonotype was counted many times. This chain uses TRBV20-1 with TRBJ2-5; a possible D gene is TRBD2 (6 bases). CDR3 length: 13 amino acids. With 5 bases removed from V and 1 base from J, the gap between germline ends came to 11 bases. Germline V gene data show CDR1 as DFQATT and CDR2 as SNEGSKA (reference sequence). The CDR3 nucleotides read TGCAGTGCTCCACGGGGGAGCCAAGAGACCCAGTACTTC. Translation gives CSAPRGSQETQYF.

This clonotype was counted ten times or more. J is TRBJ2-1 and V is TRBV7-2, with 10 nucleotides matching TRBD2. There are 16 residues in the CDR3. After removal of 6 bases from V and 2 bases from J, the junction contained 7 bases not matched to a gene. The germline V gene has CDR1 SGHTA and CDR2 FQGNSA. CDR3 DNA sequence: TGTGCCAGCAGATCACACAGCGGGGGGGCCTACAATGAGCAGTTCTTC. Amino acid sequence: CASRSHSGGAYNEQFF. Supplemented by reference TRBV7-2 and TRBJ2-1, the full variable domain reads GAGVSQSPSNKVTEKGKDVELRCDPISGHTALYWYRQSLGQGLEFLIYFQGNSAPDKSGLPSDRFSAERTGGSVSTLTIQRTQQEDSAVYLCASRSHSGGAYNEQFFGPGTRLTVL.

This clonotype has ten or more counts. This rearrangement joins TRBV10-2 to TRBJ1-4, with D possibly matching TRBD1 (6 bases). V dropped 6 bases and J dropped 3 bases, with 20 bases sitting between them. CDR1 is WSHSY and CDR2 is SAAADI in the germline V gene. CDR3 size: 17 residues. CDR3 region: CASSPTGSLPANEKLFF. The CDR3, as DNA: TGCGCCAGCAGCCCGACAGGCTCACTACCGGCTAATGAAAAACTGTTTTTT.

This clonotype was recorded at least ten times. This chain joins TRBV27 and TRBJ2-7; 7 bases map to TRBD1. V was pared by 5 bases and J by 2 bases, with 3 bases of the junction left unmatched. The germline V gene has CDR1 MNHEY and CDR2 SMNVEV (reference sequence). This CDR3 region has 13 residues. The DNA for the CDR3 is TGTGCCAGCAGTCCGGGACAGCCCTACGAGCAGTACTTC. It is translated as CASSPGQPYEQYF.

This clonotype has a handful of counts. This chain links TRBV7-9 with TRBJ1-2; D is unresolved. Germline CDR1 reads SEHNR; CDR2 reads FQNEAQ (reference sequence). The CDR3 is 9 residues long. Trimming took off 5 bases at V and 11 bases at J, with 6 bases between the two ends. CDR3 in DNA: TGTGCCAGCAGCCAAGATTACACCTTC. It encodes CASSQDYTF.

This clonotype was counted ten times or more. The J gene is TRBJ2-3, the V gene TRBV29-1; 7 bases map to TRBD1. The CDR3 is made up of 15 amino acids. CDR1 SQVTM and CDR2 ANQGSEA come from the germline V gene. After removal of 5 bases from V and 4 bases from J, the junction contained 12 bases not matched to a gene. This CDR3 is CSVTTGTANSDTQYF. CDR3 coding DNA: TGCAGCGTTACAACCGGGACAGCAAACTCAGATACGCAGTATTTT.

This clonotype was counted ten times or more. This chain links TRBV7-2 with TRBJ2-3; TRBD2 aligns across 9 bases. From germline, CDR1 is SGHTA and CDR2 FQGNSA. J gave up 3 bases and V 5 bases, and 9 bases lay outside the gene matches. This CDR3 contains 16 residues. This chain's CDR3 is CASSRVNSGGTDTQYF. The CDR3 bases are TGTGCCAGCAGCCGGGTCAATAGCGGGGGTACAGATACGCAGTATTTT.